This T cell receptor (beta chain) derives from a study of control samples from healthy donors and cancer patients (dated by TCRdb to about 2020). The method was the immunoSEQ multiplex PCR assay. TCRdb took this table from immuneACCESS and kept in-frame rearrangements with V and J called. Such tables lack part of the clones; where checked against another copy, unresolved V genes explain under half of the gap, and the rest is unexplained. Present in this sample are about 95,000 clones, over 80% of which were seen just once. The top ten hold roughly 19% of the sample. CDR1 and CDR2 (LGHDT, YNNKEL) derive from the germline V gene (reference sequence). V drops 3 bases and J drops 6 bases, leaving 8 bases in between. The CDR3 runs 12 residues from the cysteine to the phenylalanine. The kept DNA is CDR3 alone, 36 bases in frame from the first base. This clone was seen once. Its binding antigen is unknown. The input lacks base qualities; no much larger clone sits a single base away.

This clonotype was sampled from a man aged 30 to 39 in good health. The material sequenced was blood. The sequence joins TRBV3-1 (or the pseudogene TRBV3-2) to TRBJ1-1, with a weak D call of TRBD1 (5 bases match). The DNA reads as follows: TGTGCCAGCAGCCAGGGGGTTGCTGAAGCTTTCTTT. This sequence encodes CASSQGVAEAFF.